Included here is one T cell receptor beta chain sequence, with context. The data originate from a study of control samples from healthy donors and cancer patients. The CDR3 totals 13 residues. Trimming left V 5 bases short and J 3 bases short, with 8 bases between. Germline V gene lookup returns CDR1 LNHDA and CDR2 SQIVND (reference sequence). Here immunoSEQ multiplex PCR was the method, and the copy in TCRdb shows in-frame clones only, minus some. Counted here are 130,000 or so clones, roughly nine tenths occurring once; the ten biggest clones make up roughly 8%. Sample: PBMCs. The rearrangement joins TRBV19 to TRBJ1-5; no clear D gene. This sequence was found in a man in his fifties or sixties with head and neck cancer. The CDR3 bases are TGTGCCAGTAGTCTCAGGACCAATCAGCCCCAGCATTTT. Translation gives CASSLRTNQPQHF.